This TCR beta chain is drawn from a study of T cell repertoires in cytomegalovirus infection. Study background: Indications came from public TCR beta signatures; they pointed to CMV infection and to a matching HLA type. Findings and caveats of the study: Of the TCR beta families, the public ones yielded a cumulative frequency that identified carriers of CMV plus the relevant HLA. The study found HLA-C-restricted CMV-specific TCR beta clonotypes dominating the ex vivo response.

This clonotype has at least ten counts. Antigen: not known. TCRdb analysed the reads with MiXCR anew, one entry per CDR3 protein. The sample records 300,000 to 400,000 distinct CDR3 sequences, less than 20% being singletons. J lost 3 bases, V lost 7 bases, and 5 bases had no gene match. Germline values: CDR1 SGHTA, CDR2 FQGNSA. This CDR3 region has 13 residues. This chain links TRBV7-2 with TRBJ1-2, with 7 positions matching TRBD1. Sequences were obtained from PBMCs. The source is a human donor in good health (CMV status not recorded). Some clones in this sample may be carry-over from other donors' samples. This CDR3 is CASTPGTDYGYTF. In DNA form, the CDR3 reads TGTGCCAGCACCCCCGGGACAGACTATGGCTACACCTTC.